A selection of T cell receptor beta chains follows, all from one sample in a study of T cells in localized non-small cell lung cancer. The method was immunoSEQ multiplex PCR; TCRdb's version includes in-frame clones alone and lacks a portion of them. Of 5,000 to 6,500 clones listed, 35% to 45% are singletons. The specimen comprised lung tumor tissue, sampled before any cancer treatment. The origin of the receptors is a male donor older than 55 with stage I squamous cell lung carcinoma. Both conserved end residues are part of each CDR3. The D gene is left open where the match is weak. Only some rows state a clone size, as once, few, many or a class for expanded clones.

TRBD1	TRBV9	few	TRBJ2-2	CASREDRVTGELFF	TGTGCCAGCAGAGAGGACAGGGTAACCGGGGAGCTGTTTTTT
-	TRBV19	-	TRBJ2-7	CASSMDIYYEQYF	TGTGCCAGTAGTATGGACATATACTACGAGCAGTACTTC
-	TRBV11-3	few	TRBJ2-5	CASSLYQSHMETQYF	TGTGCCAGCAGCTTGTATCAATCCCATATGGAGACCCAGTACTTC
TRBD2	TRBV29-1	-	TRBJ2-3	CSVEGLAGGRDTQYF	TGCAGCGTTGAGGGCCTAGCGGGGGGAAGAGATACGCAGTATTTT
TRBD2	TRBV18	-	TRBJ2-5	CASSPPGGGQETQYF	TGTGCCAGCTCACCACCTGGGGGGGGCCAAGAGACCCAGTACTTC
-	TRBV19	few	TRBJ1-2	CATVDRFDYGYTF	TGTGCCACCGTCGACAGGTTTGACTATGGCTACACCTTC
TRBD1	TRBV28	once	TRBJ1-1	CASSFSGTVTQAFF	TGTGCCAGCAGTTTCTCCGGGACAGTCACACAAGCTTTCTTT
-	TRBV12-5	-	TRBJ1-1	CASTLYAEAFF	TGTGCCAGCACCCTATACGCTGAAGCTTTCTTT
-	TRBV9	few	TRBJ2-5	CASSPRLETQETQYF	TGTGCCAGCAGCCCTCGACTAGAGACACAAGAGACCCAGTACTTC
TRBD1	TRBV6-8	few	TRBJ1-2	CASTPGGGADYGYTF	TGTGCCAGCACTCCAGGAGGGGGCGCTGACTATGGCTACACCTTC
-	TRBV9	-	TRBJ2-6	CASREQGANVLTF	TGTGCCAGCAGGGAGCAAGGGGCCAACGTCCTGACTTTC
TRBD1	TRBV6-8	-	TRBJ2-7	CASRTGGWSYEQYF	TGTGCCAGCAGGACAGGGGGCTGGTCCTACGAGCAGTACTTC
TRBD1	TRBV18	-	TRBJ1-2	CASSQGTGRANYGYTF	TGTGCCAGCTCACAAGGGACAGGCAGAGCTAACTATGGCTACACCTTC
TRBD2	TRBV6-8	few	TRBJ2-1	CASSDVTSGVVGEQFF	TGTGCCAGCAGTGACGTGACTAGCGGGGTAGTTGGCGAGCAGTTCTTC
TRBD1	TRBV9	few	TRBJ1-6	CASSAGTGPAVHF	TGTGCCAGCAGCGCCGGGACAGGGCCCGCGGTCCACTTT